A single sample is the source of the 23 T cell receptor beta chains below, sequenced in a study of blood T cells in healthy people across ages. Primers used in a second PCR of about 6 to 12 cycles were a sample-barcoded 5' primer and a J-beta primer mix. Via MiXCR, TCRdb re-called the 5' RACE reads, giving one row per CDR3 protein. Found here are 910,000 or so distinct CDR3 sequences, roughly half of them singletons; the top ten hold about a fifth. The sample comprised blood. Receptors originate from a woman aged 60-75 years in good health.

The CDR3 DNA is TGTGCCAGCAGCCAAGGTACGAGACAGTTCTTC. Protein sequence: CASSQGTRQFF. V and J are TRBV14 and TRBJ2-1; D unresolved. The length of the CDR3 is 11 residues. The germline V and J ends were trimmed by 1 base and 13 bases, with 8 bases remaining between them. CDR1 and CDR2 (germline): SGHDN, FVKESK.

This clonotype was detected many times. DNA for the CDR3: TGTGCCAGCATCCCCCCGGGATCGCCAGATACGCAGTATTTT. Protein product: CASIPPGSPDTQYF. The V and J genes are TRBV28 and TRBJ2-3; maybe TRBD2 (5 bases). Germline loops: CDR1 MDHEN, CDR2 SYDVKM. The ends were cut back, 7 bases at V and 4 bases at J, with 15 bases in the middle. This CDR3 region has 14 residues.

This clonotype has a handful of counts. This chain connects TRBV11-2 to TRBJ2-1, with a weak D call TRBD1 (7 bases). CDR3 length: 13 residues. Trimming left V 6 bases short and J 6 bases short, with 12 bases between. The V gene's germline CDR1 is SGHAT and CDR2 FQNNGV. CDR3 nucleotides: TGTGCCAGCAGAGCAGGGGGGAGCAATGAGCAGTTCTTC. Translation: CASRAGGSNEQFF.

The chain has TRBV5-1 and TRBJ1-2; D gene unclear. CDR1 and CDR2 (germline): SGHRS, YFSETQ. Deletions cut 0 bases from V and 1 base from J, with 7 bases between. The CDR3 loop spans 14 amino acids. The CDR3 bases are TGCGCCAGCAGCTTGGCCTTGGGTAACTATGGCTACACCTTC. It is translated as CASSLALGNYGYTF.

The chain carries TRBV7-9 and TRBJ1-1; tentative D call: TRBD1 (6 bases). The germline gives CDR1 SEHNR, CDR2 FQNEAQ (reference sequence). The V gene lost 5 bases and the J gene lost 7 bases, with 17 bases spanning the gap. This CDR3 is built from 14 residues. The CDR3 loop is CASSITGIPREAFF. CDR3 sequence (DNA): TGTGCCAGCAGCATAACAGGGATACCCCGTGAAGCTTTCTTT.

In its sample, this clonotype was seen many times. V usage is TRBV28 and J usage is TRBJ2-7; D unresolved. V was shortened by 3 bases and J by 5 bases, with 14 bases between the two germline ends. Germline loops: CDR1 MDHEN, CDR2 SYDVKM. This CDR3 spans 14 amino acids. This CDR3 reads CASSFFSGYDEQYF. In DNA form, the CDR3 reads TGTGCCAGCAGTTTTTTTTCTGGTTATGACGAGCAGTACTTC.

The V and J genes are TRBV6-5 and TRBJ2-7, with D uncertain. V lost 1 base and J 5 bases, leaving 18 bases between the germline ends. Looked up from germline, CDR1 is MNHEY and CDR2 is SVGAGI. This CDR3 has 16 residues. The CDR3 DNA follows: TGTGCCAGCAGTTACTTTAAAGGAGAGCTCAGACACGAGCAGTACTTC. Translation: CASSYFKGELRHEQYF.

This rearrangement joins TRBV12-3 or TRBV12-4 to TRBJ2-5; 8 bases fit TRBD1. Trimming cost V 4 bases and J 13 bases; bases outside gene matches: 8. The CDR3 totals 12 residues. The CDR3 region has the DNA TGTGCCAGCAGTTCCGGACAGGGCGATTGGTACTTC. The encoded protein is CASSSGQGDWYF.

This chain links TRBV5-6 with TRBJ2-3, with 8 nucleotides matching TRBD2. Germline lookup yields CDR1 SGHDT and CDR2 YYEEEE. The CDR3 is 15 residues long. Germline trimming cut 0 bases from V and 6 bases from J; bases unmatched to any gene: 6. The CDR3 loop reads CASSLAAGVWDTQYF. DNA for the CDR3: TGTGCCAGCAGCTTGGCAGCGGGAGTTTGGGATACGCAGTATTTT.

This clonotype was observed a few times. For the CDR3, the DNA is TGTGCCACCGGCCAGCTAGGGGAGAGGTATACGCAGTATTTT. Translated: CATGQLGERYTQYF. V gene TRBV15 combines with J gene TRBJ2-3; D might be TRBD1 or TRBD2, each matching 5 bases. The germline V gene encodes CDR1 LNHNV and CDR2 YYDKDF (reference sequence). The CDR3 spans 14 residues. Trimming took off 8 bases at V and 7 bases at J, with 19 bases between the two ends. Supplemented by reference TRBV15 and TRBJ2-3, the full variable domain reads DAMVIQNPRYQVTQFGKPVTLSCSQTLNHNVMYWYQQKSSQAPKLLFHYYDKDFNNEADTPDNFQSRRPNTSFCFLDIRSPGLGDTAMYLCATGQLGERYTQYFGPGTRLTVL.

The chain uses TRBV6-1 and TRBJ2-7, with a weak D call TRBD1 (5 bases). V was clipped by 2 bases and J by 4 bases, with 9 bases between them. CDR3 length equals 13 residues. Per the germline V gene, CDR1 is MNHNS and CDR2 is SASEGT. The CDR3 protein is CASSELGRYEQYF. The CDR3 DNA reads as TGTGCCAGCAGTGAACTGGGGCGGTACGAGCAGTACTTC.

The chain carries TRBV4-1 and TRBJ2-5; D might be TRBD2 (7 bases). V was shortened by 0 bases and J by 3 bases, with 14 bases between the two germline ends. The CDR3 sequence is 16 residues long. In germline, CDR1 is MGHRA, CDR2 YSYEKL. The CDR3 DNA reads as TGCGCCAGCAGCCAAGAGCAAAGGGGGGGTAAAGAGACCCAGTACTTC. Amino acids: CASSQEQRGGKETQYF.

This clonotype has a count of ten or more. This chain connects TRBV25-1 to TRBJ1-6, with TRBD1 matching over 8 bases. Losses at the gene ends were 5 bases for V and 10 bases for J; bases not matched to a gene: 7. The germline V gene has CDR1 MGHDK and CDR2 SYGVNS. CDR3 size: 14 residues. The CDR3 here is CASSRGQGESPLHF. The CDR3 coding sequence is TGTGCCAGCAGTCGTGGACAGGGTGAATCACCCCTCCACTTT.

This chain uses TRBV9 with TRBJ2-1, with D possibly TRBD2 on 5 matching bases. CDR1 and CDR2 from the germline V gene are SGDLS and YYNGEE. The CDR3 is 15 residues long. Trimming removed 4 bases at V and 4 bases at J, with 15 bases between. The DNA for the CDR3 is TGTGCCAGCAGCCCCGAAGGGAGTTGGTACAATGAGCAGTTCTTC. Residues: CASSPEGSWYNEQFF. Variable domain in full (rest from reference TRBV9 and TRBJ2-1): DSGVTQTPKHLITATGQRVTLRCSPRSGDLSVYWYQQSLDQGLQFLIQYYNGEERAKGNILERFSAQQFPDLHSELNLSSLELGDSALYFCASSPEGSWYNEQFFGPGTRLTVL.

The V and J genes are TRBV6-1 and TRBJ1-1; a possible D gene is TRBD1 (5 bases). This CDR3 is 13 amino acids long. Germline V gene sequence: CDR1 MNHNS, CDR2 SASEGT. V lost 2 bases and J 5 bases, leaving 9 bases between the germline ends. CDR3 residues: CASSELRGTEAFF. The CDR3 coding sequence is TGTGCCAGCAGTGAACTCCGGGGGACTGAAGCTTTCTTT.

The chain is built from TRBV29-1 and TRBJ2-2, with D hard to call. Germline CDR1 and CDR2: SQVTM and ANQGSEA. This CDR3 contains 15 residues. Trimming removed 0 bases at V and 2 bases at J, with 10 bases between. As DNA, the CDR3 is TGCAGCGTTGAAGATATGCGCCAAAACACCGGGGAGCTGTTTTTT. This gives the protein CSVEDMRQNTGELFF.

The genes are TRBV4-1 and TRBJ2-1, with D perhaps matching TRBD1 (6 bases). Trimming removed 4 bases at V and 3 bases at J, with 13 bases between. CDR3 length equals 15 residues. Germline V gives CDR1 MGHRA, CDR2 YSYEKL. In DNA, the CDR3 is TGCGCCAGCAGCCTCCCTATGACAGGCTACAATGAGCAGTTCTTC. Translation gives CASSLPMTGYNEQFF.

The chain combines TRBV6-6 with TRBJ2-1; 8 nucleotides match TRBD1. This CDR3 has 16 amino acids. V was clipped by 6 bases and J by 8 bases; unmatched bases: 15. Germline CDR1 MNHNY, CDR2 SVGAGI (reference sequence). In DNA form, the CDR3 reads TGTGCCAGCAGCAACAGGGACAGGATTAGACTCTATGAGCAGTTCTTC. Its protein is CASSNRDRIRLYEQFF.

This chain joins TRBV11-2 and TRBJ2-7; D remains ambiguous. The CDR3 length is 11 residues. Trimming took off 9 bases at V and 3 bases at J, with 9 bases between the two ends. Germline-derived CDR1 and CDR2 are SGHAT and FQNNGV. The CDR3 nucleotides read TGTGCCAGTAATACCGTCTACGAGCAGTACTTC. Translating gives CASNTVYEQYF.

The gene calls are TRBV29-1 and TRBJ2-2; no reliable D call. The length of the CDR3 is 13 residues. V shed 3 bases and J shed 0 bases, with 5 bases lying between them. CDR1 SQVTM and CDR2 ANQGSEA come from the germline V gene. CDR3 region: CSVDGANTGELFF. The CDR3 nucleotides are TGCAGCGTTGATGGGGCGAACACCGGGGAGCTGTTTTTT.

This clonotype was observed once. At one of its ends the junction is not consistent with the germline gene, which may arise from a read error. The chain couples TRBV10-3 to TRBJ2-5; D perhaps matches TRBD2 (6 bases). This CDR3 region has 17 residues. The germline V gene has CDR1 ENHRY and CDR2 SYGVKD. The CDR3 DNA follows: TGTGCCATCGGTGAGGTTAAGGGACGGGAGTACCAAGAGACCCAGTACTTC. This codes for CAIGEVKGREYQETQYF.

This clonotype was recorded a few times. An end of the junction does not agree with germline; a read error may underlie this. This chain links TRBV20-1 with TRBJ2-7; the match to TRBD2 covers 8 bases. Germline V gives CDR1 DFQATT, CDR2 SNEGSKA (reference sequence). The CDR3 length is 15 residues. CDR3 nucleotide sequence: TGCAGTGCTAGAGATAAAGCGGGAGCGTCCTACGGGCAGTACTTC. Its protein is CSARDKAGASYGQYF.

This clonotype has at least ten counts. DNA for the CDR3: TGTGCCAGCAGCTTATTCCCTAACTATGGCTACACCTTC. Its translation: CASSLFPNYGYTF. The gene calls are TRBV7-2 and TRBJ1-2; D unresolved. V lost 2 bases, J lost 0 bases, and 4 bases lay in between. Germline V lookup: CDR1 SGHTA, CDR2 FQGNSA. This CDR3 is 13 amino acids long.